Listed below are T cell receptor beta chains from one sample, sequenced in a study of T cells after yellow fever vaccination. TCRdb ran MiXCR on the 5' RACE reads and lists one entry per CDR3 protein. The top ten hold roughly 28% of the sample, which has about 75,000 distinct CDR3 sequences, 7.3% seen once. The sequenced sample was CD8+ T cells sorted from PBMCs, obtained approximately 11 days after the first yellow fever vaccination. All receptors come from a man aged 18 to 29 who received the YFV17D yellow fever vaccine. The CDR3 runs from the conserved cysteine through the conserved F or W. Each record gives: clone size, D gene, CDR3 length, J gene, V gene, CDR3 protein, CDR3 DNA. D genes are given only for firm matches. Clone size appears in some rows only: once, few, many, or a class for an expanded clone.

>many|TRBD1|16|TRBJ1-5|TRBV4-1
CASSQESRGSGQPQHF
TGCGCCAGCAGCCAAGAGAGCAGGGGGTCGGGACAGCCCCAGCATTTT
>many|TRBD2|15|TRBJ2-1|TRBV7-9
CASTPPLAGNNEQFF
TGTGCCAGCACCCCCCCACTAGCGGGAAACAATGAGCAGTTCTTC
>many|TRBD2|16|TRBJ2-1|TRBV4-3
CASSQELAESYNEQFF
TGCGCCAGCAGCCAAGAACTAGCGGAATCCTACAATGAGCAGTTCTTC
>many|NA|13|TRBJ2-7|TRBV6-2/TRBV6-3
CASRWGLLYEQYF
TGTGCCAGCAGATGGGGACTTCTCTACGAGCAGTACTTC
>NA|TRBD1|14|TRBJ1-6|TRBV9
CASSGGTVYSPLHF
TGTGCCAGCAGTGGGGGGACAGTTTATTCACCCCTCCACTTT
>NA|NA|14|TRBJ2-1|TRBV7-2
CASSLGNPYNEQFF
TGTGCCAGCAGCTTAGGGAACCCCTACAATGAGCAGTTCTTC
>few|NA|16|TRBJ1-4|TRBV7-9
CASSPAFRTTNEKLFF
TGTGCCAGCAGCCCAGCCTTTCGAACAACTAATGAAAAACTGTTTTTT
>many|NA|16|TRBJ1-2|TRBV6-1
CASSEWRGISNYGYTF
TGTGCCAGCAGTGAATGGAGGGGCATCTCTAACTATGGCTACACCTTC
>few|NA|12|TRBJ2-2|TRBV7-9
CASSPLTGELFF
TGTGCCAGCAGCCCCCTTACCGGGGAGCTGTTTTTT
>many|NA|12|TRBJ2-2|TRBV6-2/TRBV6-3
CASTRPTGELFF
TGTGCCAGCACTAGACCCACCGGGGAGCTGTTTTTT
>few|NA|15|TRBJ2-1|TRBV6-5
CASSYSPGAYNEQFF
TGTGCCAGCAGTTACTCACCGGGGGCCTACAATGAGCAGTTCTTC
>many|NA|15|TRBJ2-7|TRBV7-2
CASSLVGTASYEQYF
TGTGCCAGCAGCTTAGTGGGGACTGCTTCCTACGAGCAGTACTTC
>many|TRBD2|14|TRBJ2-2|TRBV6-4
CASSESGDTGELFF
TGTGCCAGCAGTGAAAGCGGGGACACCGGGGAGCTGTTTTTT
>few|TRBD2|17|TRBJ2-1|TRBV24-1
CATSDPLLAGGSHEQFF
TGTGCCACCAGTGATCCCTTACTAGCGGGGGGGTCGCATGAGCAGTTCTTC
>few|TRBD1|14|TRBJ1-2|TRBV6-1
CASRQQGGGYGYTF
TGTGCCAGCAGGCAACAGGGGGGCGGCTATGGCTACACCTTC
>many|NA|16|TRBJ1-2|TRBV5-1
CASSLEGGGLGYGYTF
TGCGCCAGCAGCTTGGAGGGTGGCGGATTAGGCTATGGCTACACCTTC
>many|TRBD2|15|TRBJ2-3|TRBV15
CATREGLAGSYTQYF
TGTGCCACCAGAGAGGGACTAGCGGGGTCCTATACGCAGTATTTT
>NA|TRBD2|17|TRBJ2-5|TRBV5-6
CASSLERAGGPRETQYF
TGTGCCAGCAGCTTGGAGCGAGCGGGGGGCCCGAGAGAGACCCAGTACTTC
>many|TRBD1|17|TRBJ2-2|TRBV24-1
CATSELSGTGDTGELFF
TGTGCCACCAGTGAACTCTCCGGGACAGGAGACACCGGGGAGCTGTTTTTT
>NA|NA|14|TRBJ1-1|TRBV6-5
CASSWTAVNTEAFF
TGTGCCAGCAGTTGGACAGCGGTGAACACTGAAGCTTTCTTT
>many|NA|14|TRBJ2-2|TRBV15
CATSRDLGGGELFF
TGTGCCACCAGCAGAGATTTGGGGGGCGGGGAGCTGTTTTTT
>few|TRBD1|14|TRBJ2-5|TRBV12-3/TRBV12-4
CASSPDRGKETQYF
TGTGCCAGCAGTCCGGACAGGGGAAAAGAGACCCAGTACTTC
>NA|NA|16|TRBJ2-3|TRBV7-9
CASSLVGAGLEDTQYF
TGTGCCAGCAGCCTCGTGGGGGCGGGGCTGGAAGATACGCAGTATTTT
>few|TRBD1|14|TRBJ2-7|TRBV11-2
CASSLQGAVYEQYF
TGTGCCAGCAGCTTACAGGGGGCAGTTTACGAGCAGTACTTC
>NA|NA|15|TRBJ1-2|TRBV19
CASSIGDEVDYGYTF
TGTGCCAGTAGTATAGGCGACGAAGTCGACTATGGCTACACCTTC
>many|NA|15|TRBJ2-1|TRBV7-6
CASSLSLGVYNEQFF
TGTGCCAGCAGCTTAAGCTTGGGGGTCTACAATGAGCAGTTCTTC
>many|TRBD1|16|TRBJ1-2|TRBV6-5
CASSYSLQGPGYGYTF
TGTGCCAGCAGTTACTCACTACAGGGGCCGGGCTATGGCTACACCTTC
>many|NA|16|TRBJ2-1|TRBV4-2
CASSQAVRGGGNEQFF
TGTGCCAGCAGCCAGGCCGTGAGGGGGGGTGGGAATGAGCAGTTCTTC
>NA|NA|14|TRBJ1-1|TRBV7-8
CASSWAPQGIEAFF
TGTGCCAGCAGCTGGGCCCCGCAAGGGATTGAAGCTTTCTTT
>NA|NA|14|TRBJ1-4|TRBV30
CAWSVRVGGEKLFF
TGTGCCTGGAGTGTACGGGTCGGAGGTGAAAAACTGTTTTTT
>many|NA|15|TRBJ1-5|TRBV11-2
CASSLGPEMNQPQHF
TGTGCCAGCAGCTTGGGGCCAGAAATGAATCAGCCCCAGCATTTT
>many|NA|21|TRBJ1-1|TRBV7-3
CASSLTTQIPLRVAVREEAFF
TGTGCCAGCAGCTTAACCACCCAGATCCCTCTACGAGTTGCGGTGAGGGAAGAAGCTTTCTTT
>few|NA|13|TRBJ2-5|TRBV4-1
CASSQEGKRTQYF
TGCGCCAGCAGCCAAGAAGGAAAGAGGACCCAGTACTTC
>many|TRBD2|19|TRBJ2-3|TRBV11-2
CASSLDVTSGGRVGDTQYF
TGTGCCAGCAGCTTAGATGTGACTAGCGGGGGGCGGGTCGGGGATACGCAGTATTTT
>NA|NA|12|TRBJ1-1|TRBV7-2
CASSPRRTEAFF
TGTGCCAGCAGCCCCCGGAGAACTGAAGCTTTCTTT
>many|NA|15|TRBJ1-6|TRBV6-1
CASSVSGSYNSPLHF
TGTGCCAGCAGTGTCAGCGGGTCCTATAATTCACCCCTCCACTTT
>many|TRBD1|15|TRBJ1-3|TRBV12-3/TRBV12-4
CASEAGGTSGNTIYF
TGTGCCAGCGAGGCAGGGGGGACTTCTGGAAACACCATATATTTT
>many|NA|11|TRBJ2-3|TRBV7-9
CASSDRDTQYF
TGTGCCAGCAGCGATCGGGATACGCAGTATTTT
>many|NA|17|TRBJ1-5|TRBV4-3
CASSQDLTGLSNQPQHF
TGCGCCAGCAGCCAAGATCTGACAGGACTTAGCAATCAGCCCCAGCATTTT
>many|TRBD2|15|TRBJ2-5|TRBV4-3
CASSQGGGAVETQYF
TGCGCCAGCAGCCAAGGCGGGGGGGCGGTGGAGACCCAGTACTTC
>NA|TRBD1|14|TRBJ1-4|TRBV5-1
CASSLVTGDQKLFF
TGCGCCAGCAGCTTGGTGACAGGGGACCAAAAACTGTTTTTT
>NA|NA|11|TRBJ1-1|TRBV19
CASRLGVEAFF
TGTGCCAGTAGGTTGGGGGTCGAAGCTTTCTTT
>NA|NA|13|TRBJ1-1|TRBV6-2/TRBV6-3
CASSFVTVAEAFF
TGTGCCAGCAGTTTTGTGACAGTAGCTGAAGCTTTCTTT
>few|NA|11|TRBJ2-4|TRBV4-1
CASSQVGIQYF
TGCGCCAGCAGCCAAGTAGGCATTCAGTACTTC
>many|NA|13|TRBJ1-5|TRBV27
CASSMYSNQPQHF
TGTGCCAGCAGTATGTATAGCAATCAGCCCCAGCATTTT
>many|TRBD1|14|TRBJ1-5|TRBV7-9
CASSRTGDNQPQHF
TGTGCCAGCAGCCGGACAGGGGACAATCAGCCCCAGCATTTT
>many|NA|13|TRBJ1-5|TRBV27
CASSLFFNQPQHF
TGTGCCAGCAGTTTATTTTTTAATCAGCCCCAGCATTTT
>NA|NA|15|TRBJ2-7|TRBV7-8
CASSLFQGQPYEQYF
TGTGCCAGCAGCTTATTCCAGGGACAACCCTACGAGCAGTACTTC
>few|NA|18|TRBJ2-3|TRBV5-1
CASSLGLDWQGKTDTQYF
TGCGCCAGCAGCTTGGGCTTAGATTGGCAGGGAAAGACAGATACGCAGTATTTT
>many|NA|16|TRBJ2-1|TRBV29-1
CSVRGPRPISYNEQFF
TGCAGCGTGAGAGGTCCGCGGCCTATCTCCTACAATGAGCAGTTCTTC
>many|TRBD1|12|TRBJ2-4|TRBV12-3/TRBV12-4
CASRGQANIQYF
TGTGCCAGCAGGGGACAGGCAAACATTCAGTACTTC
>NA|NA|16|TRBJ2-1|TRBV7-9
CASSFPQPTLQFEQFF
TGTGCCAGCAGCTTCCCCCAGCCGACCCTACAATTTGAGCAGTTCTTC
>few|TRBD2|19|TRBJ2-3|TRBV29-1
CSPGGGGDLKRHSTDTQYF
TGCAGCCCCGGCGGCGGGGGAGACCTAAAGCGGCACAGCACAGATACGCAGTATTTT
>many|NA|13|TRBJ2-3|TRBV5-5
CASSLPGSDTQYF
TGTGCCAGCAGCTTGCCAGGGTCAGATACGCAGTATTTT
>many|NA|15|TRBJ2-1|TRBV11-2
CASSLVIESYNEQFF
TGTGCCAGCAGCTTAGTTATCGAGTCCTACAATGAGCAGTTCTTC
>many|TRBD2|16|TRBJ2-1|TRBV11-1
CASSLSSAGGFNEQFF
TGTGCCAGCAGCTTAAGCTCAGCGGGGGGATTCAATGAGCAGTTCTTC
>NA|NA|12|TRBJ2-1|TRBV24-1
CATSDPYNEQFF
TGTGCCACCAGTGATCCCTACAATGAGCAGTTCTTC
>NA|NA|13|TRBJ2-3|TRBV7-9
CASSPPLGYTQYF
TGTGCCAGCAGTCCGCCCCTGGGGTATACGCAGTATTTT